Reported below is one TCR beta chain. The antigen is undetermined. Study conclusions and caveats: Larger-cohort validation covered only one TCR beta V-J rearrangement. In terms of TCR gene usage, tumor memory CD4+ T cells clustered together with blood and lymph node memory CD4+ cells, as well as with lymph node naive CD4+ cells.

Purified naive CD4+ T cells were depleted of CD25+ Tregs. Germline V gives CDR1 SGHRS, CDR2 YFSETQ. V was shortened by 0 bases and J by 2 bases, with 12 bases between the two germline ends. The length of the CDR3 is 15 residues. Full-length variable regions came from constant-region reverse primers plus semi-nested Nested Universal Primer A PCR. MiXCR, applied by TCRdb to the 5' RACE reads, yields one record per CDR3 protein. The sample lists over 50,000 distinct CDR3 sequences; about 24% were seen once. The sequence derives from a female donor with breast cancer. V gene TRBV5-1 combines with J gene TRBJ2-7; D is unclear. The sample consisted of tumor-infiltrating naive CD4+ T cells sorted from the breast tumor. Subset meaning: naive CD4+ T cells, CD4+CD45RA+CD25-. This chain's CDR3 is CASSLASGKPYEQYF. CDR3 DNA: TGCGCCAGCAGCTTGGCTTCGGGCAAGCCCTACGAGCAGTACTTC.